This is a list of T cell receptor beta chains from one sample in a study of blood T cell repertoires in COVID-19. The assay was immunoSEQ multiplex PCR, and TCRdb's table has in-frame clones only and misses some. The sample yields about 380,000 clones, approximately 90% seen once. Sequencing was performed on PBMCs or T cells enriched from blood (not recorded which). All receptors derive from a woman under 30 who had recovered from COVID-19. CDR3s include the opening cysteine and the closing phenylalanine or tryptophan. A D gene is named only where the DNA matches it firmly. Clone size is given for some rows only: seen once, a few or many times, or a class if the clone is expanded.

>15|TRBJ1-1|-|TRBV28|-
CASSPADRTNTEAFF
TGTGCCAGCAGCCCCGCGGACAGAACGAACACTGAAGCTTTCTTT
>14|TRBJ1-1|-|TRBV7-3|-
CASSLTAGNTEAFF
TGTGCCAGCAGCTTAACTGCGGGGAACACTGAAGCTTTCTTT
>16|TRBJ1-3|-|TRBV18|-
CASSQRDTGRWNTIYF
TGTGCCAGCTCACAGCGGGACACCGGTCGGTGGAACACCATATATTTT
>15|TRBJ2-3|-|TRBV5-1|TRBD2
CASSAGLVRYDTQYF
TGCGCCAGCAGCGCGGGACTAGTTCGGTACGATACGCAGTATTTT
>12|TRBJ1-1|-|TRBV25-1|-
CASRGGLHEAFF
TGTGCCAGCAGGGGGGGGCTGCATGAAGCTTTCTTT
>14|TRBJ1-2|once|TRBV2|TRBD1
CASSAGQGAIGYTF
TGTGCCAGCAGTGCTGGACAGGGGGCCATTGGCTACACCTTC
>16|TRBJ2-5|-|TRBV2|TRBD2
CASTESGGAYQETQYF
TGTGCCAGCACCGAAAGCGGGGGGGCGTACCAAGAGACCCAGTACTTC
>14|TRBJ1-3|-|TRBV2|-
CASSEQGAGNTIYF
TGTGCCAGCAGTGAACAGGGTGCAGGAAACACCATATATTTT
>15|TRBJ1-2|-|TRBV5-6|TRBD1
CASSPLDRDNYGYTF
TGTGCCAGCAGCCCCTTAGACAGGGATAACTATGGCTACACCTTC
>14|TRBJ2-3|-|TRBV5-1|-
CASSRTARPDTQYF
TGCGCCAGCAGTCGGACAGCTAGGCCAGATACGCAGTATTTT
>14|TRBJ2-5|-|TRBV28|TRBD1
CASSPRTGRETQYF
TGTGCCAGCAGTCCCCGGACAGGGAGAGAGACCCAGTACTTC
>14|TRBJ2-5|-|TRBV7-8|TRBD1
CASSLVGTGETQYF
TGTGCCAGCAGCTTAGTAGGGACAGGCGAGACCCAGTACTTC
>16|TRBJ1-2|-|TRBV19|TRBD1
CASSIGRTGGNYGYTF
TGTGCCAGTAGTATAGGGAGGACAGGGGGGAACTATGGCTACACCTTC
>16|TRBJ1-5|-|TRBV28|TRBD1
CASSPKRQGGNQPQHF
TGTGCCAGCAGTCCAAAAAGACAGGGGGGCAATCAGCCCCAGCATTTT
>15|TRBJ1-3|-|TRBV10-2|-
CASSESTAVGNTIYF
TGCGCCAGCAGTGAGTCGACAGCCGTTGGAAACACCATATATTTT
>15|TRBJ2-7|-|TRBV7-9|-
CASSALRDNTYEQYF
TGTGCCAGCAGCGCGCTCCGGGACAACACGTACGAGCAGTACTTC
>17|TRBJ1-1|-|TRBV27|-
CASSFRGSSFMNTEAFF
TGTGCCAGCAGTTTCAGGGGCAGCTCATTCATGAACACTGAAGCTTTCTTT
>16|TRBJ2-5|-|TRBV2|TRBD2
CASSEARTSEGETQYF
TGTGCCAGCAGTGAAGCCCGGACTAGCGAAGGAGAGACCCAGTACTTC
>19|TRBJ1-1|-|TRBV7-6|TRBD1
CASSLGVRLQGQVDTEAFF
TGTGCCAGCAGCCTTGGGGTCAGGTTACAGGGGCAGGTGGACACTGAAGCTTTCTTT
>15|TRBJ1-2|-|TRBV7-8|TRBD1
CASSTGQPTNYGYTF
TGTGCCAGCAGCACGGGACAGCCGACTAACTATGGCTACACCTTC
>17|TRBJ1-4|-|TRBV7-2|TRBD1
CASSSLGTGLKGEKLFF
TGTGCCAGCAGCTCACTAGGGACAGGGCTAAAGGGTGAAAAACTGTTTTTT
>16|TRBJ2-1|-|TRBV4-2|TRBD1
CASSPRERGRGNEQFF
TGTGCCAGCAGCCCCCGTGAAAGGGGGCGAGGTAATGAGCAGTTCTTC
>12|TRBJ2-2|-|TRBV28|-
CASTRRTGELFF
TGTGCCAGCACCCGTCGGACCGGGGAGCTGTTTTTT
>18|TRBJ2-3|-|TRBV7-3|TRBD1
CASSLAKTGGLSTDTQYF
TGTGCCAGCAGCTTAGCGAAGACAGGGGGCTTAAGCACAGATACGCAGTATTTT
>14|TRBJ1-4|-|TRBV6-5|-
CASSYREINEKLFF
TGTGCCAGCAGTTACCGGGAGATTAATGAAAAACTGTTTTTT
>19|TRBJ1-3|-|TRBV3-1/TRBV3-2|-
CASSQEKGFTGTLGNTIYF
TGTGCCAGCAGCCAAGAAAAGGGGTTCACAGGAACCCTTGGAAACACCATATATTTT
>15|TRBJ1-4|-|TRBV19|TRBD1
CASSTRGQRNEKLFF
TGTGCCAGTAGTACTCGGGGACAGAGGAATGAAAAACTGTTTTTT
>13|TRBJ2-7|-|TRBV30|-
CAWSVPGVYEQYF
TGTGCCTGGAGTGTACCGGGGGTGTACGAGCAGTACTTC